The 5 T cell receptor beta chains below come from one sample, sequenced in a study of blood T cell repertoires in COVID-19. Data came from immunoSEQ multiplex PCR; TCRdb stores just in-frame clones and leaves some out. The repertoire holds approximately 77,000 clones, with roughly 89% as singletons. Sequencing was carried out using peripheral blood. These receptors all stem from a man aged 25-45 years with acute or convalescent COVID-19.

The chain couples TRBV11-2 to TRBJ2-1; possible D gene TRBD2, 5 bases. Germline V gene sequence: CDR1 SGHAT, CDR2 FQNNGV. The ends were cut back, 0 bases at V and 0 bases at J, with 12 bases in the middle. The CDR3 sequence is 17 residues long. The CDR3: CASSLDSGSLSYNEQFF. Written as DNA, the CDR3 is TGTGCCAGCAGCTTAGATTCGGGGAGCCTCTCCTACAATGAGCAGTTCTTC.

The chain combines TRBV19 with TRBJ2-3; 9 positions agree with TRBD1. Germline CDR1 is LNHDA and CDR2 is SQIVND (reference sequence). The CDR3 is 15 amino acids. The V gene end was trimmed by 6 bases and the J gene end by 3 bases; junction bases not matched to a gene: 7. The CDR3 DNA follows: TGTGCCAGTAGAGGGACAGGGTTAGTAACAGATACGCAGTATTTT. Translation gives CASRGTGLVTDTQYF.

This sequence joins TRBV5-1 and TRBJ2-1, with D maybe TRBD2 (5 bases). The germline V gene encodes CDR1 SGHRS and CDR2 YFSETQ. Trimming left V 0 bases short and J 6 bases short, with 10 bases between. The CDR3 contains 14 residues. CDR3: CASSLGLTLNEQFF. In DNA form, the CDR3 reads TGCGCCAGCAGCTTGGGACTAACTCTCAATGAGCAGTTCTTC.

With respect to this clone: A junction boundary mismatches the germline segment, possibly from a read error. The V call is TRBV12-3 or TRBV12-4, the J call TRBJ1-2; maybe TRBD1 (5 bases). This CDR3 contains 12 residues. In nucleotides, the CDR3 is TGTGCCAGCAGTGGGCCTTGGGCGGCGGGACTCTTC. Its translation is CASSGPWAAGLF.

The chain couples TRBV19 to TRBJ1-2, with D possibly being TRBD1 (6 bases). Looked up from germline, CDR1 is LNHDA and CDR2 is SQIVND (reference sequence). The CDR3 consists of 15 residues. Trimming took 3 bases from V and 2 from J, leaving 13 bases between them. DNA for the CDR3: TGTGCCAGTAGTATCGACGCAGACAGGAACTATGGCTACACCTTC. Its protein is CASSIDADRNYGYTF.